This TCR beta chain comes out of a study of blood T cell repertoires in COVID-19. V lost 2 bases to trimming and J lost 0 bases; unmatched junction nucleotides: 11. This CDR3 has 18 residues. Germline V gene data show CDR1 as SGHDT and CDR2 as YYEEEE. Generated by immunoSEQ multiplex PCR, the TCRdb table keeps only in-frame clones and is missing some. The table records 170,000 or so clones, around nine tenths of them present only once. The sequencing sample was made of peripheral blood. This clonotype was sampled from a man aged 50 to 59 with acute or convalescent COVID-19. The chain is built from TRBV5-6 and TRBJ1-3, with 7 nucleotides matching TRBD1. The CDR3 nucleotides read TGTGCCAGCAGCTTAGTCTCGGGACAGAGCGTCTCTGGAAACACCATATATTTT. It is translated as CASSLVSGQSVSGNTIYF. Looking up the rest from reference TRBV5-6 and TRBJ1-3 gives the full variable domain: DAGVTQSPTHLIKTRGQQVTLRCSPKSGHDTVSWYQQALGQGPQFIFQYYEEEERQRGNFPDRFSGHQFPNYSSELNVNALLLGDSALYLCASSLVSGQSVSGNTIYFGEGSWLTVV.